This T cell receptor (beta chain) came from a study of blood T cell repertoires in COVID-19. Study processing details: It was from reference gene primer amplification that nucleated cell counts were estimated. Sequencing was performed with immunoSEQ multiplex PCR; in TCRdb, only in-frame clones are kept and a portion is missing. That table supplies the V and J calls and clone size; D and trimming were determined from the DNA. The data hold 95,000 to 100,000 clones, with over 80% observed a single time. The length of the CDR3 is 13 residues. Germline assignment: CDR1 MNHEY and CDR2 SVGAGI. Between the trimmed V and J ends, which lost 8 bases and 3 bases, there was a span of 11 bases.

This chain links TRBV6-5 with TRBJ1-5, with TRBD1 as a possible D gene (5 bases). The sequenced material came from peripheral blood. This TCR was recovered from a man between 45 and 60 years old with active COVID-19. The chain's CDR3 is CASSNRNNQPQHF. The CDR3 bases are TGTGCCAGCTCCAACAGGAACAATCAGCCCCAGCATTTT.